This TCR beta chain was sequenced for a study of CD8+CD57+ T cells in acquired aplastic anemia. At the level of the study: Healthy donor sequencing depth: approximately 9.9 million CD4+, under 14 million CD8+ reads.

Genomic DNA acted as the template from which TCR beta VDJ combination and CDR3 sequence profiling were carried out. TCRdb itself ran the reads through MiXCR, one entry per CDR3 protein. The repertoire holds tens of thousands of distinct CDR3 sequences, with about half as singletons. Note on this clonotype: A much bigger clone sits one base away, suggesting this may be a read error.

Germline V gene data show CDR1 as ENHRY and CDR2 as SYGVKD. V shed 5 bases and J shed 3 bases, with 11 bases lying between them. The CDR3 runs to 13 residues. The receptor comes from a human donor in good health, serving as a control. The V gene is TRBV10-3, the J gene TRBJ2-7; D not certain. The sample taken for sequencing was sorted CD4+, CD8+, or CD8+CD57+ T cells (not recorded which) from PBMCs. This CDR3 reads CAISYGPGYEQYF. In DNA, the CDR3 is TGTGCCATCAGTTACGGACCGGGCTACGAGCAGTACTTC.